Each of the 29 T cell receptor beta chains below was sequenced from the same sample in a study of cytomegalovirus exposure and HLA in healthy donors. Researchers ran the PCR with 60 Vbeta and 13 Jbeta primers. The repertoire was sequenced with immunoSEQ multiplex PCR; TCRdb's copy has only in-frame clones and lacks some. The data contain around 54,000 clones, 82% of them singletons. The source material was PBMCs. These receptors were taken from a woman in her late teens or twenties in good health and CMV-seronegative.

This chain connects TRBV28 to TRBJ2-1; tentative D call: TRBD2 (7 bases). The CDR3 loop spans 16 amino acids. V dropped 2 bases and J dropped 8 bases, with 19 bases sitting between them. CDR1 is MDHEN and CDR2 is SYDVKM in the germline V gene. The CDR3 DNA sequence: TGTGCCAGCAGTTTAAGGGGGGGAGCGTTTGTCGATGAGCAGTTCTTC. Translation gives CASSLRGGAFVDEQFF.

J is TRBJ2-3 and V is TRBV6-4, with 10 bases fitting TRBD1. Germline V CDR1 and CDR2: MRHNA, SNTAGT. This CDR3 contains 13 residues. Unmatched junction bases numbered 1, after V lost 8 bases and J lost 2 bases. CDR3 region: CASGTGDTDTQYF. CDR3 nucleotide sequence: TGTGCCAGCGGGACAGGGGACACAGATACGCAGTATTTT.

For the CDR3, the DNA is TGTGCCAGCTCACAGGACAGGGCGCCAACGAACACTGAAGCTTTCTTT. Translated: CASSQDRAPTNTEAFF. This chain joins TRBV18 and TRBJ1-1, with 8 bases that match TRBD1. The trim removed 4 bases at V and 1 base at J, leaving 8 bases unmatched. The germline gives CDR1 KGHSH, CDR2 LQKENI. The CDR3 consists of 16 residues. The entire variable domain, with the rest obtained from reference TRBV18 and TRBJ1-1, is as follows: NAGVMQNPRHLVRRRGQEARLRCSPMKGHSHVYWYRQLPEEGLKFMVYLQKENIIDESGMPKERFSAEFPKEGPSILRIQQVVRGDSAAYFCASSQDRAPTNTEAFFGQGTRLTVV.

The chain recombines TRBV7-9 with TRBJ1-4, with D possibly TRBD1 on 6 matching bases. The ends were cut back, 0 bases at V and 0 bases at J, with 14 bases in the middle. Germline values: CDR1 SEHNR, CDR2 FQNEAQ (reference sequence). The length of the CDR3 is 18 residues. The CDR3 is CASSLARTDPTTNEKLFF. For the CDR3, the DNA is TGTGCCAGCAGCTTAGCACGGACAGACCCTACAACTAATGAAAAACTGTTTTTT.

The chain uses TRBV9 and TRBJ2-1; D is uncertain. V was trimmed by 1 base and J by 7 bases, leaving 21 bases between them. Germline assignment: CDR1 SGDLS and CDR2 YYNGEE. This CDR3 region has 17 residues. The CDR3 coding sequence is TGTGCCAGCAGCGTAACCTGGCTGGTGACCCTGGAGAATGAGCAGTTCTTC. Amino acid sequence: CASSVTWLVTLENEQFF.

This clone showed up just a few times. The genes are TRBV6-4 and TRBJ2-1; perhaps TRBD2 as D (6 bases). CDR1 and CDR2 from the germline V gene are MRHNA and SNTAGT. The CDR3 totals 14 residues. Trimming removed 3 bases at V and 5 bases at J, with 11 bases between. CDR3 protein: CASSEGGDDNEQFF. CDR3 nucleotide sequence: TGTGCCAGCAGTGAGGGCGGGGACGACAATGAGCAGTTCTTC.

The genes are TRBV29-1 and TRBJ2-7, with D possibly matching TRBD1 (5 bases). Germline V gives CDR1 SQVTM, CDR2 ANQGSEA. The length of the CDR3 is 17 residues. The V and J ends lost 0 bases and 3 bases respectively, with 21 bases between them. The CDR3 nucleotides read TGCAGCGTTGAAGAGAACCAGGGAACGGACGAGAGCTACGAGCAGTACTTC. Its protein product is CSVEENQGTDESYEQYF.

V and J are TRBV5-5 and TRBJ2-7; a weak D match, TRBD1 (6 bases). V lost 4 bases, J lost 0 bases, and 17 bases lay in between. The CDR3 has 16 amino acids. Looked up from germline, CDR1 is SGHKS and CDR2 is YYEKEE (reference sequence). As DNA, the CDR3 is TGTGCCAGCAGCCCACTCGCAGGGGCGAGCTCCTACGAGCAGTACTTC. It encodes CASSPLAGASSYEQYF.

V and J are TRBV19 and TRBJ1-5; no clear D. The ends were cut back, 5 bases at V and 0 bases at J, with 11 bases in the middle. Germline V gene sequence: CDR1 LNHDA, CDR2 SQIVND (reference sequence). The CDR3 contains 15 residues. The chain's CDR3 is CASSVSVYSNQPQHF. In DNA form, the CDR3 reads TGTGCCAGTAGTGTTTCTGTCTATAGCAATCAGCCCCAGCATTTT.

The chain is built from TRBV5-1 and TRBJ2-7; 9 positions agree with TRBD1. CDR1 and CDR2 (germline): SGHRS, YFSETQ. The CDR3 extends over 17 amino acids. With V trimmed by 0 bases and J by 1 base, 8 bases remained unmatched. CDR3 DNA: TGCGCCAGCAGCTTGGCTGGGGGACAGGGCGCATCCTACGAGCAGTACTTC. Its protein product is CASSLAGGQGASYEQYF.

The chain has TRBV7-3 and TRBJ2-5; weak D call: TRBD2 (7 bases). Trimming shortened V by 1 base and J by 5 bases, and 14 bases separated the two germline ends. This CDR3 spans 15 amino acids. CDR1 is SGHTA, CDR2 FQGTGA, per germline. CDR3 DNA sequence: TGTGCCAGCAGCTTAAGGGGGGGCGCGAGGGAGACCCAGTACTTC. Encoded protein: CASSLRGGARETQYF. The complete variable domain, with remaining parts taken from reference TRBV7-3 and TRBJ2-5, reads GAGVSQTPSNKVTEKGKYVELRCDPISGHTALYWYRQSLGQGPEFLIYFQGTGAADDSGLPNDRFFAVRPEGSVSTLKIQRTERGDSAVYLCASSLRGGARETQYFGPGTRLLVL.

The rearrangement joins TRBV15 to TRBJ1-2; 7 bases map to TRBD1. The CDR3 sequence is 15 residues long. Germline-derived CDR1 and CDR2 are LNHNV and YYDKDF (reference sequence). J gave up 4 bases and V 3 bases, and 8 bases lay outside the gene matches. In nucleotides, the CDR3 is TGTGCCACCAGCAGGGGTATAGGGGACAGCTATGGCTACACCTTC. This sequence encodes CATSRGIGDSYGYTF.

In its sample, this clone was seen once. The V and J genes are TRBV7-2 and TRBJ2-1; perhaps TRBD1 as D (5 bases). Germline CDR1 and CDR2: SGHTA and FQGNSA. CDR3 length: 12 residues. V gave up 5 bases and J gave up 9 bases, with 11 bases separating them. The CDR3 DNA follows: TGTGCCAGCAGCCTCAGACAGAGTGAGCAGTTCTTC. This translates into CASSLRQSEQFF.

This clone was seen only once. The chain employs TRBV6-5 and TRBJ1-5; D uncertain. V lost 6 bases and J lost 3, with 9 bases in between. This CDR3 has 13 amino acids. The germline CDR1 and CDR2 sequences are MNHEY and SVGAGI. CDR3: CASRTNLNQPQHF. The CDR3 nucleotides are TGTGCCAGCAGGACAAACCTCAATCAGCCCCAGCATTTT.

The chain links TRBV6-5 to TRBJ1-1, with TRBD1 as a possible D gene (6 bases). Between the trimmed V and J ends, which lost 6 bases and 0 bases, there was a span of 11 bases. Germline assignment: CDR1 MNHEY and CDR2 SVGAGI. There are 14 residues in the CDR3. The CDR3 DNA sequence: TGTGCCAGCAGCGGGACAAGGATGAACACTGAAGCTTTCTTT. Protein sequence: CASSGTRMNTEAFF.

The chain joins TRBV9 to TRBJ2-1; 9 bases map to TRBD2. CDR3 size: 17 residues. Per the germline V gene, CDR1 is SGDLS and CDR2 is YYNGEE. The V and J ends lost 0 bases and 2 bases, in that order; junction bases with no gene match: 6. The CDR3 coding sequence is TGTGCCAGCAGCGTAGCTACGACTAGCGGACCCTACAATGAGCAGTTCTTC. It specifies CASSVATTSGPYNEQFF.

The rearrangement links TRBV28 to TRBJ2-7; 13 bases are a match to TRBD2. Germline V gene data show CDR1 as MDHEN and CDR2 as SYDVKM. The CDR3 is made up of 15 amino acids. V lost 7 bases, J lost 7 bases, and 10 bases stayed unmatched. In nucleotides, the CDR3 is TGTGCCAGCAAACCGGTGACTAGCGGGAGGTGGGAGCAGTACTTC. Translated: CASKPVTSGRWEQYF.

CDR3 sequence: CASSVGGLRTDTQYF. The CDR3 coding sequence is TGTGCCAGCAGCGTAGGAGGACTACGCACAGATACGCAGTATTTT. This rearrangement joins TRBV9 to TRBJ2-3; possibly TRBD2 for D (6 bases). Germline CDR1 and CDR2: SGDLS and YYNGEE. Trimming cost V 0 bases and J 1 base, with 9 bases left between them. CDR3 length equals 15 residues.

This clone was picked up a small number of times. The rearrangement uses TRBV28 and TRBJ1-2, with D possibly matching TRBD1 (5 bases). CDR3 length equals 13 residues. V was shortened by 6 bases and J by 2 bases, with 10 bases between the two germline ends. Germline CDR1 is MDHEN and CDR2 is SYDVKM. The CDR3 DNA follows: TGTGCCAGCAGCATACAGGAAAACTATGGCTACACCTTC. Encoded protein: CASSIQENYGYTF.

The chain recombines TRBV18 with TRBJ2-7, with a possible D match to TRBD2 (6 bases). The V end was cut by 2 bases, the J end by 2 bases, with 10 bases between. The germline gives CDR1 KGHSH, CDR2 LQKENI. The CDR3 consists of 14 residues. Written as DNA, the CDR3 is TGTGCCAGCTCACCATCCGGGAGTGCCTACGAGCAGTACTTC. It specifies CASSPSGSAYEQYF.

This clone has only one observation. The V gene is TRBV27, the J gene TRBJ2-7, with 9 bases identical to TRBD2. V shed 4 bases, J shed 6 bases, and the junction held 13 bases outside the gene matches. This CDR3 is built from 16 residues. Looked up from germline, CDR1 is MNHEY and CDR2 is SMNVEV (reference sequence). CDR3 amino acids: CASSSSGVRGGGEQYF. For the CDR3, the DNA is TGTGCCAGCAGTTCGAGTGGGGTGCGGGGGGGCGGCGAGCAGTACTTC.

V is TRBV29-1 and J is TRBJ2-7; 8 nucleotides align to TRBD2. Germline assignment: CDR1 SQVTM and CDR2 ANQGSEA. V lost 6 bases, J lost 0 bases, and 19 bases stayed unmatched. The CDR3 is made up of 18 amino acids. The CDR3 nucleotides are TGCAGCGTCGTGGACCTCTGGACGGAGCGGGGGAGCTCCTACGAGCAGTACTTC. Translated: CSVVDLWTERGSSYEQYF.

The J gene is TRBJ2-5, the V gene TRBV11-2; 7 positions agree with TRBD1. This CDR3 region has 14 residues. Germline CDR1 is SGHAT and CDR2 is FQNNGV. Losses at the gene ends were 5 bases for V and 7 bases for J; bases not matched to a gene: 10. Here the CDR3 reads CASSSRTGHGTQYF. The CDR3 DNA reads TGTGCCAGCAGCAGCCGGACAGGCCACGGGACCCAGTACTTC.

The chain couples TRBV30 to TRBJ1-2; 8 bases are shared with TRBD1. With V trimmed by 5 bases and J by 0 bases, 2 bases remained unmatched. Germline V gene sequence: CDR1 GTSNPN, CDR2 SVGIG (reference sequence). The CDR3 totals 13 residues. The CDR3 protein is CAWWTGSNYGYTF. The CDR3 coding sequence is TGTGCCTGGTGGACAGGGTCTAACTATGGCTACACCTTC.

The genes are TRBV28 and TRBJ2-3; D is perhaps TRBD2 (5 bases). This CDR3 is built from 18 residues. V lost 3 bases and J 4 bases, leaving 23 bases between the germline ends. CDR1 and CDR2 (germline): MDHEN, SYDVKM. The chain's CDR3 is CASSLRSWRSRSPDTQYF. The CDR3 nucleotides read TGTGCCAGCAGTTTGAGGTCGTGGAGGAGCAGAAGTCCAGATACGCAGTATTTT.

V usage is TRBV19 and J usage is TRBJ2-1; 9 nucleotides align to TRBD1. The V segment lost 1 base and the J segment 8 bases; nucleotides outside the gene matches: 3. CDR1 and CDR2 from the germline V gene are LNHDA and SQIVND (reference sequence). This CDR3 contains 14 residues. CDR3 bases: TGTGCCAGTAGTATAGGGGACAGGGCGGATGAGCAGTTCTTC. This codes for CASSIGDRADEQFF.

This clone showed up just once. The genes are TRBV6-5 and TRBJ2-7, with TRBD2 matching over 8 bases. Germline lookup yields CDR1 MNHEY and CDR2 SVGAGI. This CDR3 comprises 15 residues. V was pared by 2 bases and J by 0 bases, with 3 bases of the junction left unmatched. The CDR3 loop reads CASSYNSGSSYEQYF. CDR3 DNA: TGTGCCAGCAGTTACAACAGCGGGAGCTCCTACGAGCAGTACTTC.

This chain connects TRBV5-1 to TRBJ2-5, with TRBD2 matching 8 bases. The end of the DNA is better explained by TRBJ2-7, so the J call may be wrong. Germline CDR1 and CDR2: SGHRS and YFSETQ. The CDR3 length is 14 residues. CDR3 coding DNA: TGCGCCAGCAGCCAGGCGGGAGGTACCTACGAGCAGTACTTC. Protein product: CASSQAGGTYEQYF.

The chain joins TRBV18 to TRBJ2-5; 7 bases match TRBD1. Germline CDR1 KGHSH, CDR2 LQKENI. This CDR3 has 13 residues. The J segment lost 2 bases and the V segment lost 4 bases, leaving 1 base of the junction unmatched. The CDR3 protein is CASSRDRQETQYF. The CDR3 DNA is TGTGCCAGCTCACGGGACAGACAAGAGACCCAGTACTTC.